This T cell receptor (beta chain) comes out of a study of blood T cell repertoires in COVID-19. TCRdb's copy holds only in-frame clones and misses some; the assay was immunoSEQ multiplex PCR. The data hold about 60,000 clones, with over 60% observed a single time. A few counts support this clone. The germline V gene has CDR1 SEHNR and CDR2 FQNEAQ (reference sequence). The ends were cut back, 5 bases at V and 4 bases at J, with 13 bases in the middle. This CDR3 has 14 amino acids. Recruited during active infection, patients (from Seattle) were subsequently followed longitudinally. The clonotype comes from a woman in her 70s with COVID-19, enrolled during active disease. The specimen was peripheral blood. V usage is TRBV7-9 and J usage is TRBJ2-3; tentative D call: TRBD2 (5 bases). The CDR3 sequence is CASSRSGNADTQYF. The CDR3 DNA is TGTGCCAGCAGCCGGTCGGGGAACGCAGATACGCAGTATTTT.